One sample yielded the 32 T cell receptor beta chains listed below, sequenced in a study of blood T cell repertoires in COVID-19. Data came from immunoSEQ multiplex PCR; TCRdb stores just in-frame clones and leaves some out. The repertoire holds 150,000 to 200,000 clones, with about four fifths as singletons. Specimen: peripheral blood. All receptors derive from a woman in her sixties or seventies with COVID-19, enrolled during active disease.

The chain carries TRBV7-2 and TRBJ2-7, with TRBD2 matching 8 bases. Germline V CDR1 and CDR2: SGHTA, FQGNSA. The CDR3 is made up of 15 amino acids. Losses at the gene ends were 5 bases for V and 1 base for J; bases not matched to a gene: 7. This CDR3 is CASSPNSGTSYEQYF. The CDR3 DNA follows: TGTGCCAGCAGCCCCAATAGCGGGACTTCCTACGAGCAGTACTTC.

The chain couples TRBV9 to TRBJ2-1; 8 bases align to TRBD1. Trimming removed 3 bases from V and 1 base from J; junction bases left unmatched: 6. The CDR3 runs 16 residues. In germline, CDR1 is SGDLS, CDR2 YYNGEE. The CDR3 DNA follows: TGTGCCAGCAGCGGCGGGACAGGTGGGTCCTACAATGAGCAGTTCTTC. It is translated as CASSGGTGGSYNEQFF.

The chain couples TRBV7-2 to TRBJ2-7, with 8 bases aligning to TRBD1. In germline, CDR1 is SGHTA, CDR2 FQGNSA. Trimming took 1 base from V and 3 from J; bases not matched to a gene: 8. This CDR3 comprises 16 residues. For the CDR3, the DNA is TGTGCCAGCAGCTTAGAAGGGGGGACAGGATACTACGAGCAGTACTTC. Its translation is CASSLEGGTGYYEQYF.

This clone appeared once. The rearrangement links TRBV10-2 to TRBJ1-6; tentatively, D is TRBD1 (6 bases). With 2 bases removed from V and 2 bases from J, the gap between germline ends came to 16 bases. Per germline, CDR1 WSHSY and CDR2 SAAADI. The CDR3 contains 18 residues. The DNA of the CDR3 is TGCGCCAGCAGTGAGCCAGAGGGGGGGCGGACCTATAATTCACCCCTCCACTTT. Protein: CASSEPEGGRTYNSPLHF.

Only a few counts were recorded for this clone. V usage is TRBV19 and J usage is TRBJ1-6; no clear D gene. V dropped 7 bases and J dropped 9 bases, with 16 bases sitting between them. The CDR3 length is 14 residues. Germline values: CDR1 LNHDA, CDR2 SQIVND (reference sequence). CDR3 sequence: CASTHRGRGSPLHF. As DNA, the CDR3 is TGTGCCAGTACCCATCGGGGTCGGGGTTCACCCCTCCACTTT. The whole variable domain, remainder taken from reference TRBV19 and TRBJ1-6, is DGGITQSPKYLFRKEGQNVTLSCEQNLNHDAMYWYRQDPGQGLRLIYYSQIVNDFQKGDIAEGYSVSREKKESFPLTVTSAQKNPTAFYLCASTHRGRGSPLHFGNGTRLTVT.

The chain has TRBV18 and TRBJ1-1; no firm D call. The CDR3 extends over 15 amino acids. Germline lookup yields CDR1 KGHSH and CDR2 LQKENI. Trimming pared 2 bases from V and 7 bases from J, leaving 17 bases between. The CDR3 protein is CASSPVSLPGGEAFF. CDR3 in DNA: TGTGCCAGCTCACCAGTTTCACTTCCCGGCGGTGAAGCTTTCTTT.

V usage is TRBV5-1 and J usage is TRBJ2-1, with 7 bases fitting TRBD1. This CDR3 region has 15 residues. Unmatched junction bases numbered 5, after V lost 0 bases and J lost 5 bases. In germline, CDR1 is SGHRS, CDR2 YFSETQ. DNA for the CDR3: TGCGCCAGCAGCTTGGTAACAGGGGCAAACAATGAGCAGTTCTTC. Translating gives CASSLVTGANNEQFF.

This sequence joins TRBV3-1 (or the pseudogene TRBV3-2) and TRBJ2-2; 8 positions agree with TRBD2. V was pared by 2 bases and J by 5 bases, with 4 bases of the junction left unmatched. This CDR3 spans 15 amino acids. The germline CDR1 and CDR2 sequences are LGHDT and YNNKEL (reference sequence). CDR3 protein: CASSQLGGATGELFF. The DNA of the CDR3 is TGTGCCAGCAGCCAACTCGGGGGGGCTACCGGGGAGCTGTTTTTT.

V and J are TRBV9 and TRBJ1-4; a possible D gene is TRBD1 (6 bases). Per the germline V gene, CDR1 is SGDLS and CDR2 is YYNGEE. The germline V and J ends were trimmed by 0 bases and 5 bases, with 8 bases remaining between them. There are 14 residues in the CDR3. CDR3 loop: CASSVAGANEKLFF. CDR3 nucleotides: TGTGCCAGCAGCGTAGCAGGGGCCAATGAAAAACTGTTTTTT.

This sequence joins TRBV24-1 and TRBJ2-5, with D maybe TRBD2 (6 bases). Germline-derived CDR1 and CDR2 are KGHDR and SFDVKD. Trimming stripped 3 bases from V and 1 base from J, with 14 bases between. The CDR3 has 16 amino acids. CDR3 DNA: TGTGCCACCAGTGATCCTCTACTAGCATCCCAAGAGACCCAGTACTTC. Amino acid sequence: CATSDPLLASQETQYF.

The chain has TRBV6-6 and TRBJ2-6; D unclear. Germline-derived CDR1 and CDR2 are MNHNY and SVGAGI (reference sequence). V was pared by 5 bases and J by 0 bases, with 11 bases between. The CDR3 runs to 16 residues. The CDR3 coding sequence is TGTGCCAGCAGTAGACAAGTTCTCTCTGGGGCCAACGTCCTGACTTTC. The encoded protein is CASSRQVLSGANVLTF.

The V and J genes are TRBV7-9 and TRBJ2-3; possibly TRBD2 for D (6 bases). V lost 3 bases and J lost 7, with 14 bases in between. Germline CDR1 reads SEHNR; CDR2 reads FQNEAQ (reference sequence). The CDR3 totals 14 residues. CDR3 sequence (DNA): TGTGCCAGCAGCTTGGTGCTAGCGACGCATACGCAGTATTTT. Protein: CASSLVLATHTQYF.

V is TRBV5-4 and J is TRBJ2-4; 8 nucleotides agree with TRBD2. Germline CDR1 is SGHNT and CDR2 is YYREEE (reference sequence). Trimming removed 4 bases from V and 9 bases from J; junction bases left unmatched: 6. This CDR3 is 13 amino acids long. The CDR3: CASSAPTSVIQYF. In DNA, the CDR3 is TGTGCCAGCAGCGCCCCGACTAGCGTCATTCAGTACTTC.

The CDR3 DNA is TGTGCCAGTAGTGCGGGACAGGGGCAAGAGACCCAGTACTTC. It translates to CASSAGQGQETQYF. This chain connects TRBV19 to TRBJ2-5, with 10 bases aligning to TRBD1. V gave up 5 bases and J gave up 2 bases; unmatched junction bases: 2. Germline-derived CDR1 and CDR2 are LNHDA and SQIVND (reference sequence). The CDR3 covers 14 residues.

This clone showed up just a few times. The chain joins TRBV18 to TRBJ1-1; possibly TRBD1 for D (5 bases). Germline values: CDR1 KGHSH, CDR2 LQKENI. V gave up 4 bases and J gave up 1 base, with 10 bases separating them. The CDR3 loop spans 14 amino acids. The CDR3, as DNA: TGTGCCAGCTCACAGGGACTATCGAACACTGAAGCTTTCTTT. Protein sequence: CASSQGLSNTEAFF. The complete variable domain, with remaining parts taken from reference TRBV18 and TRBJ1-1, reads NAGVMQNPRHLVRRRGQEARLRCSPMKGHSHVYWYRQLPEEGLKFMVYLQKENIIDESGMPKERFSAEFPKEGPSILRIQQVVRGDSAAYFCASSQGLSNTEAFFGQGTRLTVV.

The chain recombines TRBV5-1 with TRBJ1-6, with 10 positions matching TRBD1. The CDR3 runs to 17 residues. CDR1 and CDR2 from the germline V gene are SGHRS and YFSETQ. Trimming removed 1 base from V and 7 bases from J; junction bases left unmatched: 8. The CDR3 sequence: CASSLIPGQGRNSPLHF. The DNA for the CDR3 is TGCGCCAGCAGCTTGATTCCGGGACAGGGGAGAAATTCACCCCTCCACTTT.

The genes are TRBV7-8 and TRBJ2-3; TRBD2 matches at 8 bases. The length of the CDR3 is 15 residues. Germline V gene lookup returns CDR1 SGHVS and CDR2 FQNEAQ. V gave up 1 base and J gave up 1 base; unmatched junction bases: 1. The CDR3 bases are TGTGCCAGCAGCTTAGACGGGGGGGGCACAGATACGCAGTATTTT. This codes for CASSLDGGGTDTQYF.

The chain combines TRBV7-2 with TRBJ2-3; TRBD1 matches at 12 bases. J lost 4 bases, V lost 4 bases, and 3 bases had no gene match. The CDR3 runs to 15 residues. Germline V gene lookup returns CDR1 SGHTA and CDR2 FQGNSA. CDR3 DNA: TGTGCCAGCAGCTCGGGACAGGGGGCGGCAGATACGCAGTATTTT. Encoded protein: CASSSGQGAADTQYF.

The J gene is TRBJ2-2, the V gene TRBV6-5, with D unresolved. The length of the CDR3 is 14 residues. Trimming shortened V by 6 bases and J by 0 bases, and 8 bases separated the two germline ends. Per the germline V gene, CDR1 is MNHEY and CDR2 is SVGAGI. In nucleotides, the CDR3 is TGTGCCAGCAGAGACAAGACGAACACCGGGGAGCTGTTTTTT. Its translation is CASRDKTNTGELFF.

V and J are TRBV2 and TRBJ2-6; no reliable D call. Per the germline V gene, CDR1 is SNHLY and CDR2 is FYNNEI. The CDR3 extends over 17 amino acids. Trimming shortened V by 2 bases and J by 0 bases, and 11 bases separated the two germline ends. CDR3 bases: TGTGCCAGCAGTGAATCGGCAGGATACTCTGGGGCCAACGTCCTGACTTTC. Translating gives CASSESAGYSGANVLTF.

A note on this clone: The same CDR3 is also encoded by other DNA sequences in this sample. The chain joins TRBV3-1 (or the pseudogene TRBV3-2) to TRBJ1-6; TRBD1 agrees at 7 bases. The CDR3 has 14 amino acids. CDR1 LGHDT and CDR2 YNNKEL come from the germline V gene (reference sequence). J gave up 7 bases and V 3 bases, and 3 bases lay outside the gene matches. CDR3 in amino acids: CASSQGQNNSPLHF. The CDR3 nucleotides read TGTGCCAGCAGCCAGGGACAGAACAATTCACCCCTCCACTTT.

V is TRBV11-1 and J is TRBJ2-7, with 8 bases identical to TRBD2. Germline V gives CDR1 SGHAT, CDR2 FQDESV (reference sequence). The CDR3 is 13 residues long. The junction had 1 base not matched to a gene; V was cut back by 1 base and J by 5 bases. The CDR3 sequence: CASSLGLANEQYF. CDR3 bases: TGTGCCAGCAGCTTAGGACTAGCGAACGAGCAGTACTTC.

The CDR3 DNA reads as TGCGCCAGCCAAAGGGACTCAATAAACTATGGCTACACCTTC. Its translation: CASQRDSINYGYTF. The chain has TRBV5-1 and TRBJ1-2; weak D call: TRBD1 (5 bases). V was shortened by 7 bases and J by 2 bases, with 15 bases between the two germline ends. This CDR3 comprises 14 residues. Germline values: CDR1 SGHRS, CDR2 YFSETQ. The whole variable domain, filled in from reference TRBV5-1 and TRBJ1-2, reads KAGVTQTPRYLIKTRGQQVTLSCSPISGHRSVSWYQQTPGQGLQFLFEYFSETQRNKGNFPGRFSGRQFSNSRSEMNVSTLELGDSALYLCASQRDSINYGYTFGSGTRLTVV.

The V call is TRBV28, the J call TRBJ2-4; TRBD2 is a possible D gene (5 bases). In germline, CDR1 is MDHEN, CDR2 SYDVKM. This CDR3 has 16 residues. The germline V and J ends were trimmed by 5 bases and 0 bases, with 14 bases remaining between them. CDR3 DNA sequence: TGTGCCAGCAGTGCGAGCGGAAGGATAGCCAAAAACATTCAGTACTTC. This codes for CASSASGRIAKNIQYF. The variable domain in full, with the rest retrieved from reference TRBV28 and TRBJ2-4, is DVKVTQSSRYLVKRTGEKVFLECVQDMDHENMFWYRQDPGLGLRLIYFSYDVKMKEKGDIPEGYSVSREKKERFSLILESASTNQTSMYLCASSASGRIAKNIQYFGAGTRLSVL.

The chain uses TRBV7-8 and TRBJ2-7, with 9 bases lining up with TRBD1. This CDR3 is 13 amino acids long. The germline V gene has CDR1 SGHVS and CDR2 FQNEAQ. J gave up 5 bases and V 5 bases, and 4 bases lay outside the gene matches. CDR3 region: CASSTNRGHEQYV. The CDR3 region has the DNA TGTGCCAGCAGCACAAACAGGGGGCACGAGCAGTACGTC.

The chain uses TRBV7-9 and TRBJ1-2, with D tentatively TRBD1 (5 bases). Trimming shortened V by 5 bases and J by 8 bases, and 18 bases separated the two germline ends. The CDR3 totals 14 residues. The germline gives CDR1 SEHNR, CDR2 FQNEAQ (reference sequence). In nucleotides, the CDR3 is TGTGCCAGCAGCCCCGGCGCAGGGCCTGGAGGCTACACCTTC. Translating gives CASSPGAGPGGYTF.

The chain couples TRBV19 to TRBJ2-5; TRBD2 is a possible D gene (5 bases). CDR3 length: 13 residues. CDR1 is LNHDA and CDR2 is SQIVND in the germline V gene (reference sequence). Trimming left V 3 bases short and J 4 bases short, with 9 bases between. DNA for the CDR3: TGTGCCAGTAGTATCCCGGGAACAGAGACCCAGTACTTC. Protein: CASSIPGTETQYF. The variable domain in full, completed from reference TRBV19 and TRBJ2-5, reads DGGITQSPKYLFRKEGQNVTLSCEQNLNHDAMYWYRQDPGQGLRLIYYSQIVNDFQKGDIAEGYSVSREKKESFPLTVTSAQKNPTAFYLCASSIPGTETQYFGPGTRLLVL.

The chain couples TRBV5-3 to TRBJ1-5, with D possibly matching TRBD1 (6 bases). TRBV5-3 is an ORF, and what it does is uncertain. Between the trimmed V and J ends, which lost 2 bases and 6 bases, there was a span of 9 bases. There are 13 residues in the CDR3. CDR3 protein: CARSFQGSQPQHF. In DNA form, the CDR3 reads TGTGCCAGAAGCTTTCAGGGGTCTCAGCCCCAGCATTTT.

The rearrangement links TRBV7-8 to TRBJ2-1, with a possible D match to TRBD2 (5 bases). Germline V lookup: CDR1 SGHVS, CDR2 FQNEAQ. V dropped 5 bases and J dropped 0 bases, with 11 bases sitting between them. There are 15 residues in the CDR3. For the CDR3, the DNA is TGTGCCAGCAGCCCGTTAGCGCGCTCCTACAATGAGCAGTTCTTC. Translation gives CASSPLARSYNEQFF.

The rearrangement links TRBV7-3 to TRBJ1-1; 8 bases align to TRBD1. The CDR3 runs to 15 residues. The V gene's germline CDR1 is SGHTA and CDR2 FQGTGA. The trim removed 6 bases at V and 0 bases at J, leaving 6 bases unmatched. The CDR3 region is CASRETGVLNTEAFF. Written as DNA, the CDR3 is TGTGCCAGCAGGGAGACAGGGGTCCTGAACACTGAAGCTTTCTTT. The whole variable domain, remainder taken from reference TRBV7-3 and TRBJ1-1, is GAGVSQTPSNKVTEKGKYVELRCDPISGHTALYWYRQSLGQGPEFLIYFQGTGAADDSGLPNDRFFAVRPEGSVSTLKIQRTERGDSAVYLCASRETGVLNTEAFFGQGTRLTVV.

CDR3 region: CASREAVGELFF. CDR3 bases: TGTGCCAGCAGAGAGGCCGTCGGGGAGCTGTTTTTT. V is TRBV28 and J is TRBJ2-2; unclear D gene. This CDR3 comprises 12 residues. Trimming took 6 bases from V and 7 from J, leaving 9 bases between them. The germline gives CDR1 MDHEN, CDR2 SYDVKM.

This clone has just a few counts. This sequence joins TRBV28 and TRBJ2-7; 8 bases match TRBD1. V lost 5 bases to trimming and J lost 5 bases; unmatched junction nucleotides: 11. This CDR3 comprises 15 residues. The V gene's germline CDR1 is MDHEN and CDR2 SYDVKM. CDR3 DNA sequence: TGTGCCAGCAGTATGACGGGACAGGTGGTTGACGAGCAGTACGTC. Residues: CASSMTGQVVDEQYV.